This TCR beta chain was observed in a study of blood T cell repertoires in COVID-19. Study-level background: The analysed material was cDNA or gDNA that came from T cells, B-cell-depleted T cells, or PBMCs.

V shed 6 bases and J shed 1 base, with 10 bases lying between them. In germline, CDR1 is SNHLY, CDR2 FYNNEI. The CDR3 spans 14 residues. Some clones are missing from TCRdb's copy, which holds only in-frame ones; the method was immunoSEQ multiplex PCR. The table records under 250,000 clones, 70% to 85% of them present only once. This clonotype was obtained from a man aged 50-59 years with active or convalescent COVID-19. The rearrangement joins TRBV2 to TRBJ1-5, with D possibly being TRBD1 (6 bases). Sample: peripheral blood. The CDR3 bases are TGTGCCAGCAGCGCCGGACAGAGCAATCAGCCCCAGCATTTT. Translated: CASSAGQSNQPQHF.